This T cell receptor beta chain was observed in a study of T cells in Graves' hyperthyroidism and ophthalmopathy. There are many counts of this clonotype. Researchers took RNA transcripts and amplified the TCR beta CDR3 regions from them. First-round RT-PCR of the TCR CDR3 relied on the HTBI primer set. TCRdb reprocessed the multiplex PCR reads with MiXCR, giving one entry per CDR3 protein. This table holds about 500,000 distinct CDR3 sequences, about an eighth found once. The CDR3 runs 12 residues. CDR1 is DFQATT, CDR2 SNEGSKA, per germline (reference sequence). Trimming stripped 1 base from V and 5 bases from J, with 8 bases between. Together with thyroid ultrasound, orbital computed tomography, serum thyroxine and TRAb, clinical symptoms were used for diagnoses.

The chain uses TRBV20-1 and TRBJ2-5; possibly TRBD2 for D (6 bases). The sequencing input was blood. The TCR comes from a woman aged 18-30 years with Graves' hyperthyroidism. DNA of the CDR3: TGCAGTGCTAGAGCAGGAGGGGAGACCCAGTACTTC. It specifies CSARAGGETQYF.